This T cell receptor beta chain stems from a study of blood T cell repertoires in COVID-19. The overall study: Acute and convalescent COVID-19 specimens originated in the United States, Italy and Spain. In each case, the material was cDNA or gDNA derived from T cells, B-cell-depleted T cells, or PBMCs.

V was clipped by 4 bases and J by 9 bases; unmatched bases: 7. The germline V gene has CDR1 SGHRS and CDR2 YFSETQ. This CDR3 contains 15 residues. In the original analysis: Amplifying reference gene primers gave estimates of nucleated cell counts. Using immunoSEQ multiplex PCR, the repertoire was profiled, and TCRdb retains in-frame clones only, with some absent. The V and J calls and clone size are taken from that table; D and trimming were inferred from the DNA. Counted here are fewer than 200,000 clones, about 83% occurring once; the ten biggest clones make up approximately 2.6%. This clone was observed once. Patients from Seattle were sampled longitudinally, starting during active infection.

The specimen was peripheral blood. The rearrangement joins TRBV5-1 to TRBJ2-1; TRBD2 matches 13 bases. This TCR was sampled from a woman of 80 years or more with COVID-19, enrolled during active disease. CDR3 loop: CASSRGLAGLGEQFF. The CDR3 DNA sequence: TGCGCCAGCAGCCGGGGACTAGCGGGATTGGGTGAGCAGTTCTTC.